Included here is one T cell receptor (beta chain) sequence, with context. This CDR3 is 13 amino acids long. V was shortened by 7 bases and J by 4 bases, with 12 bases between the two germline ends. The record originates from a study of blood T cell repertoires in COVID-19. Study-level information: Nucleic acid was either cDNA or gDNA, and it came from T cells, B-cell-depleted T cells, or PBMCs.

TCRdb's copy holds only in-frame clones and misses some; the assay was immunoSEQ multiplex PCR. This repertoire shows 360,000 or so clones, around 90% found once; its top ten account for about 6.8%. The origin of this receptor is a man aged 18 to 35 with active or convalescent COVID-19. What was sequenced was peripheral blood. The rearrangement joins TRBV12-3 or TRBV12-4 to TRBJ2-3; a possible D gene is TRBD1 (6 bases). CDR3 sequence reads: CASTGEIPDTQYF. The CDR3 DNA follows: TGTGCCAGCACAGGGGAGATTCCAGATACGCAGTATTTT.